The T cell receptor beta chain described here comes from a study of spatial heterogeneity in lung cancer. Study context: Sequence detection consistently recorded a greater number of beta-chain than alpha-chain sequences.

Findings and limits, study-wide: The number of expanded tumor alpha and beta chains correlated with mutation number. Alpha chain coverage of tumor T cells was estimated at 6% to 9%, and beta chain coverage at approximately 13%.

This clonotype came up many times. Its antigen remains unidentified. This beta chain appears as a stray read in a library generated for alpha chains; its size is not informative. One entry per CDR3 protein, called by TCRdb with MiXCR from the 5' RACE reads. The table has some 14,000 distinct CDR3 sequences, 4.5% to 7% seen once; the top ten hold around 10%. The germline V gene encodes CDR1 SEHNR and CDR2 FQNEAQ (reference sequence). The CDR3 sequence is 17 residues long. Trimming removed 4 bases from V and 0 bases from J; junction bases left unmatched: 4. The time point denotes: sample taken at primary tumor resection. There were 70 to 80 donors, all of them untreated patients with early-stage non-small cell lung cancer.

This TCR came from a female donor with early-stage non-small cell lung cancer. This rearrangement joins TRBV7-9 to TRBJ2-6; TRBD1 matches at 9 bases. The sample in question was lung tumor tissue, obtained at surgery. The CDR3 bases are TGTGCCAGCAGCTCAAAGACAGGGGGCTCTGGGGCCAACGTCCTGACTTTC. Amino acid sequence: CASSSKTGGSGANVLTF. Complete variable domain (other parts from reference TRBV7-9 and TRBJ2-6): DTGVSQNPRHKITKRGQNVTFRCDPISEHNRLYWYRQTLGQGPEFLTYFQNEAQLEKSRLLSDRFSAERPKGSFSTLEIQRTEQGDSAMYLCASSSKTGGSGANVLTFGAGSRLTVL.